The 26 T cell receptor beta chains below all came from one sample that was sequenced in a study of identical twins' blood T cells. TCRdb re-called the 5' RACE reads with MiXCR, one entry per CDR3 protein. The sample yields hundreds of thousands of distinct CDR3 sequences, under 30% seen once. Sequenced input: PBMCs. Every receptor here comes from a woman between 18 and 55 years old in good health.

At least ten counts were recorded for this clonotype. CDR3 nucleotide sequence: TGTGCCAGCAGCAAAGCCAGGGGCCTCTATGGCTACACCTTC. Residues: CASSKARGLYGYTF. J is TRBJ1-2 and V is TRBV21-1; TRBD1 reflects the table's D call only, with no check against the DNA. TRBV21-1 is an annotated pseudogene. CDR3 size: 14 residues.

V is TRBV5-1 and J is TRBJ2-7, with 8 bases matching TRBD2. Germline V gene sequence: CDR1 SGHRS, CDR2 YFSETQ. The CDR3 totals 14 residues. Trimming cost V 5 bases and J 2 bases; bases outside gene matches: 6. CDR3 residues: CASRRAGETYEQYF. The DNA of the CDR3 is TGCGCCAGCAGGAGAGCGGGAGAAACCTACGAGCAGTACTTC.

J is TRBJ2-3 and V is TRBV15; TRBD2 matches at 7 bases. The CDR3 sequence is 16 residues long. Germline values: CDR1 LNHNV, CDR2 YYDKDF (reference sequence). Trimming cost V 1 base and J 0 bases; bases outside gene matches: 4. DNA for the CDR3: TGTGCCACCAGCAGAGGCGGGAGTACGAGCACAGATACGCAGTATTTT. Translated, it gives CATSRGGSTSTDTQYF. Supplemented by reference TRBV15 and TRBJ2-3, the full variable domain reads DAMVIQNPRYQVTQFGKPVTLSCSQTLNHNVMYWYQQKSSQAPKLLFHYYDKDFNNEADTPDNFQSRRPNTSFCFLDIRSPGLGDTAMYLCATSRGGSTSTDTQYFGPGTRLTVL.

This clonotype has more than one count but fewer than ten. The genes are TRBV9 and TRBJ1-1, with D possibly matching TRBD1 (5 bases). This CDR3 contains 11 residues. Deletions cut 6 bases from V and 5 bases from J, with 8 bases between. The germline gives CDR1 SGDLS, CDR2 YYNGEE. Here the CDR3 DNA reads TGTGCCAGCATGCGGGGGACTGAAGCTTTCTTT. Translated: CASMRGTEAFF.

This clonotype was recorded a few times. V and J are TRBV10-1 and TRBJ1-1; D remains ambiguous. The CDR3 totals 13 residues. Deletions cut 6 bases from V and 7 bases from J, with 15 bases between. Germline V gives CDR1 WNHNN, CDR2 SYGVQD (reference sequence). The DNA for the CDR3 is TGCGCCAGCAGCCCTAACTCGGACCTTGAAGCTTTCTTT. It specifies CASSPNSDLEAFF.

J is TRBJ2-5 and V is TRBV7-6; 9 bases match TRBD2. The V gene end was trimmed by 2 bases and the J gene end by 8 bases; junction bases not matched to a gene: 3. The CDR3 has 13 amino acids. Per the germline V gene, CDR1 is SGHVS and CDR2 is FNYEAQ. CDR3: CASSLSSGRTQYF. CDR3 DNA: TGTGCCAGCAGCTTAAGTAGCGGGAGAACCCAGTACTTC.

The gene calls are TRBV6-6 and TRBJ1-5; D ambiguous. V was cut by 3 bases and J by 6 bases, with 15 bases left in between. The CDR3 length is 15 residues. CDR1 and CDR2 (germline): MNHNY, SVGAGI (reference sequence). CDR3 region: CASSYEGGRVQPQHF. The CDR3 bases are TGTGCCAGCAGTTATGAAGGAGGGAGGGTTCAGCCCCAGCATTTT.

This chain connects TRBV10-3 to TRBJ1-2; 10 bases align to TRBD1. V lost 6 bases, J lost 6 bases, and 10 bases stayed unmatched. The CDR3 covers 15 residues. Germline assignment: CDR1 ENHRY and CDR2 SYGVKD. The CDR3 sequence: CAIRETGTGVHGYTF. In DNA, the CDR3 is TGTGCCATCAGAGAAACCGGGACAGGGGTCCATGGCTACACCTTC.

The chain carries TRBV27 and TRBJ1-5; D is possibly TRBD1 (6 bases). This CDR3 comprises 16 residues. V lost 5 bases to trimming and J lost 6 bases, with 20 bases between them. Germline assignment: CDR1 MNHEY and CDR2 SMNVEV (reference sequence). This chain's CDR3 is CASSPSRGSGSQPQHF. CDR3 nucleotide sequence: TGTGCCAGCAGTCCGTCCAGGGGCTCGGGCAGTCAGCCCCAGCATTTT.

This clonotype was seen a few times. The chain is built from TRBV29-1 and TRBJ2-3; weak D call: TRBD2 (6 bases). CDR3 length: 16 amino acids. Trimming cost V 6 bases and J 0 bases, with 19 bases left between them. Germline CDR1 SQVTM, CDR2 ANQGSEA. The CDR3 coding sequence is TGCAGCGTAGAGGGAGGAACAGTCACTAGCACAGATACGCAGTATTTT. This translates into CSVEGGTVTSTDTQYF.

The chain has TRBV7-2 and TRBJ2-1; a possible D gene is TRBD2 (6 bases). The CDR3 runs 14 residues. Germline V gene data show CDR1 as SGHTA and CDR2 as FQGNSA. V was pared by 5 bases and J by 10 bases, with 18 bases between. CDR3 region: CASSPPSKRVEQFF. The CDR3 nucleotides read TGTGCCAGCAGCCCTCCATCAAAGCGGGTAGAGCAGTTCTTC.

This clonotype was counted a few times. The DNA of the CDR3 is TGTGCCAGCTCAACAAAGACGGGACAGGGGGACTATGGCTACACCTTC. Translated: CASSTKTGQGDYGYTF. The chain joins TRBV18 to TRBJ1-2, with TRBD1 matching over 11 bases. Germline V gene sequence: CDR1 KGHSH, CDR2 LQKENI. V shed 5 bases and J 3 bases; nucleotides not matched to a gene: 8. The CDR3 is 16 residues long. Together with reference TRBV18 and TRBJ1-2, the CDR3 gives the full variable domain: NAGVMQNPRHLVRRRGQEARLRCSPMKGHSHVYWYRQLPEEGLKFMVYLQKENIIDESGMPKERFSAEFPKEGPSILRIQQVVRGDSAAYFCASSTKTGQGDYGYTFGSGTRLTVV.

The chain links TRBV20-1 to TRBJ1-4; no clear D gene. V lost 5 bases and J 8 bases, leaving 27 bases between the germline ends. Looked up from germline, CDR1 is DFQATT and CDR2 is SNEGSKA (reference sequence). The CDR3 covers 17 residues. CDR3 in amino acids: CSARHHGSTKVGEKLFF. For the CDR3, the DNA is TGCAGTGCTCGACACCACGGCTCTACGAAGGTCGGCGAAAAACTGTTTTTT.

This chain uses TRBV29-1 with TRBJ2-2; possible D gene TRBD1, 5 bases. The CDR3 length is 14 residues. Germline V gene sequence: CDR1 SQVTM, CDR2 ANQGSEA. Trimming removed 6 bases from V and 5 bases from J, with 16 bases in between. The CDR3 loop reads CSVGGQGRTGELFF. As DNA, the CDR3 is TGCAGCGTGGGTGGTCAGGGAAGAACCGGGGAGCTGTTTTTT.

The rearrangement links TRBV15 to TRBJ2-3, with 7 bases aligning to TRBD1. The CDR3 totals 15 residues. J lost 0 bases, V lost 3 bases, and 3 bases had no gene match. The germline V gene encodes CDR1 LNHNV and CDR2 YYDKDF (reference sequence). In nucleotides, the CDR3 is TGTGCCACCAGCAGTCTACAGGGGAGCACAGATACGCAGTATTTT. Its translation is CATSSLQGSTDTQYF. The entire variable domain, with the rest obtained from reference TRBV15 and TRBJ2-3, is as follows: DAMVIQNPRYQVTQFGKPVTLSCSQTLNHNVMYWYQQKSSQAPKLLFHYYDKDFNNEADTPDNFQSRRPNTSFCFLDIRSPGLGDTAMYLCATSSLQGSTDTQYFGPGTRLTVL.

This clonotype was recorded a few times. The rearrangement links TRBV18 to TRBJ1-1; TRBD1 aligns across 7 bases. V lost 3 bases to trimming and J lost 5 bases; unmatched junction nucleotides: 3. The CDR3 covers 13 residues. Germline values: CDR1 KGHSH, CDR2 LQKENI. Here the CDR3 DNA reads TGTGCCAGCTCACCCCGGGACAGAACTGAAGCTTTCTTT. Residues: CASSPRDRTEAFF.

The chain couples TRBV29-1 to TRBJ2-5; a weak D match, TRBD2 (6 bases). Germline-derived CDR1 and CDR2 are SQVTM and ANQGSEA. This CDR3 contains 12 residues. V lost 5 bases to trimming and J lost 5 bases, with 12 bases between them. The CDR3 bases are TGCAGCGTTAGGAAGGGGAGGGAGACCCAGTACTTC. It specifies CSVRKGRETQYF.

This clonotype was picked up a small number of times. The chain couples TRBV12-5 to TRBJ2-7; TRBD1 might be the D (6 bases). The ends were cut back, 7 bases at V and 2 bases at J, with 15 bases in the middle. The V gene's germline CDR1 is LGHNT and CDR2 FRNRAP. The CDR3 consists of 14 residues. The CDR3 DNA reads TGTGCTAGTGCACAGGCCGGGACACCCTACGAGCAGTACTTC. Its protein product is CASAQAGTPYEQYF.

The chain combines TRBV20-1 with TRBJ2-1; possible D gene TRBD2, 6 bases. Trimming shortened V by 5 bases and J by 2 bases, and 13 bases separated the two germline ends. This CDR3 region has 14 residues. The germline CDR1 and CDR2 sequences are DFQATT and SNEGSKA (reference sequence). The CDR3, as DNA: TGCAGTGCTGGGCGGGATCTCGCCTACAATGAGCAGTTCTTC. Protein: CSAGRDLAYNEQFF.

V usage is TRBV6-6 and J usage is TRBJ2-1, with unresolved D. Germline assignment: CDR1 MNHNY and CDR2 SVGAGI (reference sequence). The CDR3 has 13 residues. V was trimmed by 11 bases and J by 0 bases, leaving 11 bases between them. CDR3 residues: CASSALSYNEQFF. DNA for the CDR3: TGTGCCTCCTCGGCACTCTCCTACAATGAGCAGTTCTTC.

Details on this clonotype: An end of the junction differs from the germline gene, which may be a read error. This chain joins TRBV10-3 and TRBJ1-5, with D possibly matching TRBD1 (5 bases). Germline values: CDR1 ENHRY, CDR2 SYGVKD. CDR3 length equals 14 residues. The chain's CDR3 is CAISESGGDHPQHF. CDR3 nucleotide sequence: TGTGCCATCAGTGAGTCTGGGGGAGATCACCCCCAGCATTTT.

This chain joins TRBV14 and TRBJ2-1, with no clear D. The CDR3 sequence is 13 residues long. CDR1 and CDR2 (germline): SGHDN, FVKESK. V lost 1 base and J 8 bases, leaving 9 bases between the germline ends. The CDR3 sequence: CASSQVLSYEQFF. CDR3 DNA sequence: TGTGCCAGCAGCCAAGTACTAAGCTATGAGCAGTTCTTC.

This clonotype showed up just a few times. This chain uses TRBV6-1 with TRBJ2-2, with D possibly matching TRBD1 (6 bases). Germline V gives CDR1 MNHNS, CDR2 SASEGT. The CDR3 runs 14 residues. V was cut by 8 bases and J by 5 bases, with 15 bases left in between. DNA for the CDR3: TGTGCCAGCGAAGTGACAGGCCTAACCGGGGAGCTGTTTTTT. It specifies CASEVTGLTGELFF.

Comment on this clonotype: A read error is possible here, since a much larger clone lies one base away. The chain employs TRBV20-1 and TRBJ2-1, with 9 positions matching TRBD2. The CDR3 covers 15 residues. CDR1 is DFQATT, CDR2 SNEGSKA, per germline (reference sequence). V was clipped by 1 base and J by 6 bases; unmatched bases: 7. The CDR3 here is CSARVGTSISNEQFF. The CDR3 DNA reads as TGCAGTGCTAGAGTCGGGACTAGCATCTCCAATGAGCAGTTCTTC.

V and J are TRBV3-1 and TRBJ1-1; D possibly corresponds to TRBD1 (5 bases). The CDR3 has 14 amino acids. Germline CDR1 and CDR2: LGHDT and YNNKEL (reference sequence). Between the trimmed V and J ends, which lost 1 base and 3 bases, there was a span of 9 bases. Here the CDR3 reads CASSQVRGDTEAFF. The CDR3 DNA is TGTGCCAGCAGCCAAGTGAGAGGGGACACTGAAGCTTTCTTT.

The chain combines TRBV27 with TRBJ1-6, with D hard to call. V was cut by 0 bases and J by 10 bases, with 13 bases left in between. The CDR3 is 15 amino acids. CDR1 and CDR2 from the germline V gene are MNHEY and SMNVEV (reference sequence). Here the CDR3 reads CASSLSRTLGSPLHF. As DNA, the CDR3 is TGTGCCAGCAGTTTATCGAGAACCCTGGGCTCACCCCTCCACTTT.